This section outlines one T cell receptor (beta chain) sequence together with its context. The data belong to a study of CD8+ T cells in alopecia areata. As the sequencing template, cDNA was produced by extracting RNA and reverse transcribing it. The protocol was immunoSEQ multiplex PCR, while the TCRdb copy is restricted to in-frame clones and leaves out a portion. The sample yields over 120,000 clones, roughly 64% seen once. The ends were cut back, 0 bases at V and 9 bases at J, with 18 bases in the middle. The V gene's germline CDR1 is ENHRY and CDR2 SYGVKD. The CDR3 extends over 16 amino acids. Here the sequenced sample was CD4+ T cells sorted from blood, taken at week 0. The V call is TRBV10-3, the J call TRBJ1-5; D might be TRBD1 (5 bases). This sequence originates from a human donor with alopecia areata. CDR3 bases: TGTGCCATCAGTGAGTCCGGGGGATTGTTAACCGGGCCCCAGCATTTT. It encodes CAISESGGLLTGPQHF.